Following are 8 T cell receptor beta chains from one sample sequenced in a study of blood T cell repertoires in COVID-19. Clones were sequenced by immunoSEQ multiplex PCR, and TCRdb holds only the in-frame ones, with some missing. The sample includes 280,000 or so clones, 80% to 90% of them seen just once. Sequenced: PBMCs or T cells enriched from blood (not recorded which). The receptor source for this set is a man aged 30-40 years who had recovered from COVID-19.

Concerning this clone: Other DNA sequences in the sample encode the same CDR3. The DNA of the CDR3 is TGCAGCGTCAATAGGGGCTATGGCTACACCTTC. Protein sequence: CSVNRGYGYTF. This sequence joins TRBV29-1 and TRBJ1-2; maybe TRBD1 (5 bases). V gave up 6 bases and J gave up 4 bases, with 9 bases separating them. Germline CDR1 is SQVTM and CDR2 is ANQGSEA. The CDR3 is 11 amino acids.

The chain employs TRBV12-3 or TRBV12-4 and TRBJ1-3; unclear D gene. The CDR3 covers 12 residues. Between the trimmed V and J ends, which lost 3 bases and 4 bases, there was a span of 4 bases. The DNA of the CDR3 is TGTGCCAGCAGTTTCCAGGGAAACACCATATATTTT. Amino acids: CASSFQGNTIYF.

The gene calls are TRBV27 and TRBJ2-7; D not certain. Germline V gene sequence: CDR1 MNHEY, CDR2 SMNVEV (reference sequence). Trimming shortened V by 0 bases and J by 0 bases, and 9 bases separated the two germline ends. This CDR3 has 15 amino acids. Written as DNA, the CDR3 is TGTGCCAGCAGTTTATCGTCAAAGAGCTCCTACGAGCAGTACTTC. Translated, it gives CASSLSSKSSYEQYF.

This chain uses TRBV18 with TRBJ1-2, with 8 bases identical to TRBD1. The CDR3 extends over 13 amino acids. The ends lost 3 bases at V and 9 bases at J; junction bases unmatched: 6. In germline, CDR1 is KGHSH, CDR2 LQKENI. CDR3 region: CASSPGQGQSYTF. The CDR3 nucleotides read TGTGCCAGCTCACCCGGACAGGGTCAGAGCTACACCTTC.

In nucleotides, the CDR3 is TGCGCCAGCAGCCCTATGCCCCAGGCGAACTATGGCTACACCTTC. This encodes CASSPMPQANYGYTF. The rearrangement links TRBV5-1 to TRBJ1-2; D gene uncertain. The CDR3 sequence is 15 residues long. Germline V gene sequence: CDR1 SGHRS, CDR2 YFSETQ. The V and J ends lost 4 bases and 2 bases respectively, with 15 bases between them.

The chain links TRBV30 to TRBJ1-6, with 10 bases matching TRBD1. This CDR3 has 15 residues. V shed 0 bases and J 10 bases; nucleotides not matched to a gene: 6. Germline V gene lookup returns CDR1 GTSNPN and CDR2 SVGIG (reference sequence). CDR3 DNA: TGTGCCTGGAGTGTTAGGACAGGGGGTTCCTCACCCCTCCACTTT. This gives the protein CAWSVRTGGSSPLHF.

The genes are TRBV11-2 and TRBJ2-2; tentative D call: TRBD2 (6 bases). The CDR3 is 15 residues long. CDR1 SGHAT and CDR2 FQNNGV come from the germline V gene. The V end was cut by 6 bases, the J end by 1 base, with 12 bases between. The CDR3 loop reads CASRPLAENTGELFF. For the CDR3, the DNA is TGTGCCAGCAGGCCTTTAGCGGAGAACACCGGGGAGCTGTTTTTT.

This chain joins TRBV9 and TRBJ2-7; 9 bases line up with TRBD1. After removal of 3 bases from V and 3 bases from J, the junction contained 7 bases not matched to a gene. This CDR3 is 15 amino acids long. Germline CDR1 reads SGDLS; CDR2 reads YYNGEE. CDR3 nucleotide sequence: TGTGCCAGCAGCGCGTTCGGGACAGGGAACTACGAGCAGTACTTC. Its protein product is CASSAFGTGNYEQYF. Looking up the rest from reference TRBV9 and TRBJ2-7 gives the full variable domain: DSGVTQTPKHLITATGQRVTLRCSPRSGDLSVYWYQQSLDQGLQFLIQYYNGEERAKGNILERFSAQQFPDLHSELNLSSLELGDSALYFCASSAFGTGNYEQYFGPGTRLTVT.